The present entry profiles one T cell receptor (beta chain) with its context. An end of the junction does not agree with germline; a read error may underlie this. This record belongs to a study of identical twins. Looked up from germline, CDR1 is SNHLY and CDR2 is FYNNEI. This CDR3 region has 14 residues. TCRdb ran MiXCR on the 5' RACE reads and lists one entry per CDR3 protein. Found here are 1.5 million to 2 million distinct CDR3 sequences, 25% to 35% of them singletons; the top ten hold about 0.25%. This TCR was sampled from a newborn girl in good health. The chain carries TRBV2 and TRBJ2-4; 12 bases align to TRBD2. Specimen: cord blood. The CDR3 loop reads CTSRGTSGKNIQYF. CDR3 sequence (DNA): TGTACCAGCAGGGGGACTAGCGGGAAAAACATTCAGTACTTC.